These 12 T cell receptor beta chains came from one sample sequenced in a study of T cells after yellow fever vaccination. TCRdb reprocessed the 5' RACE reads with MiXCR, giving one entry per CDR3 protein. In the table there are 65,000 to 70,000 distinct CDR3 sequences, around 6.2% of which are singletons. The input for sequencing was CD4+ T cells sorted from PBMCs, taken roughly 14 days after the first yellow fever vaccination. The source is a man between 18 and 29 years old who received the YFV17D yellow fever vaccine.

The sample holds many counts of this clonotype. The chain recombines TRBV19 with TRBJ2-7; a possible D gene is TRBD1 (6 bases). The V and J ends lost 3 bases and 0 bases respectively, with 15 bases between them. CDR1 is LNHDA, CDR2 SQIVND, per germline (reference sequence). The CDR3 length is 16 residues. The CDR3 coding sequence is TGTGCCAGTAGTATTTTGGGGAGACAGGTCTCCTACGAGCAGTACTTC. Amino acid sequence: CASSILGRQVSYEQYF.

This clonotype was seen repeatedly, ten times or more. The chain joins TRBV10-2 to TRBJ2-5; D possibly corresponds to TRBD1 (6 bases). V lost 3 bases, J lost 1 base, and 9 bases lay in between. CDR1 is WSHSY and CDR2 is SAAADI in the germline V gene. The CDR3 spans 14 residues. The CDR3 DNA reads TGCGCCAGCAGTGAACAGGGCGGCCAAGAGACCCAGTACTTC. Translation gives CASSEQGGQETQYF.

This clonotype occurred many times. The chain recombines TRBV7-9 with TRBJ1-1; TRBD1 aligns across 7 bases. There are 14 residues in the CDR3. With V trimmed by 5 bases and J by 3 bases, 6 bases remained unmatched. Germline loops: CDR1 SEHNR, CDR2 FQNEAQ (reference sequence). The CDR3, as DNA: TGTGCCAGCAGCCCAAAGGGGGCATACACTGAAGCTTTCTTT. It translates to CASSPKGAYTEAFF.

This clonotype has ten or more counts. The chain links TRBV5-4 to TRBJ2-1; D is tentatively TRBD1 or TRBD2 (5 bases each). The CDR3 has 12 amino acids. CDR1 is SGHNT, CDR2 YYREEE, per germline (reference sequence). V lost 3 bases, J lost 6 bases, and 7 bases lay in between. The CDR3 loop is CASSWDRNEQFF. CDR3 bases: TGTGCCAGCAGCTGGGACCGCAATGAGCAGTTCTTC.

This clonotype showed up many times. J is TRBJ1-1 and V is TRBV9; TRBD1 is a possible D gene (6 bases). This CDR3 has 13 amino acids. The ends were cut back, 0 bases at V and 7 bases at J, with 10 bases in the middle. Germline loops: CDR1 SGDLS, CDR2 YYNGEE. DNA for the CDR3: TGTGCCAGCAGCGTAGAGACAGGATTTGAAGCTTTCTTT. This encodes CASSVETGFEAFF. Variable domain in full (rest from reference TRBV9 and TRBJ1-1): DSGVTQTPKHLITATGQRVTLRCSPRSGDLSVYWYQQSLDQGLQFLIQYYNGEERAKGNILERFSAQQFPDLHSELNLSSLELGDSALYFCASSVETGFEAFFGQGTRLTVV.

This clonotype was counted at least ten times. V and J are TRBV20-1 and TRBJ2-5; D is uncertain. The CDR3 loop spans 16 amino acids. Germline V gene data show CDR1 as DFQATT and CDR2 as SNEGSKA (reference sequence). V was pared by 3 bases and J by 1 base, with 18 bases between. The CDR3 reads CSASRAGRLVQETQYF. The CDR3 coding sequence is TGCAGTGCTAGTCGAGCAGGACGGCTGGTCCAAGAGACCCAGTACTTC.

This clonotype has ten or more counts. The chain employs TRBV11-2 and TRBJ2-7; unclear D gene. Deletions cut 1 base from V and 12 bases from J, with 4 bases between. This CDR3 comprises 9 residues. The V gene's germline CDR1 is SGHAT and CDR2 FQNNGV. CDR3 sequence (DNA): TGTGCCAGCAGCTTAGGCCCGTACGTC. Protein product: CASSLGPYV.

This clonotype was detected ten times or more. The chain has TRBV5-5 and TRBJ1-5; no definite D call. V was shortened by 8 bases and J by 9 bases, with 18 bases between the two germline ends. Germline-derived CDR1 and CDR2 are SGHKS and YYEKEE (reference sequence). CDR3 size: 13 residues. CDR3 region: CASNIGEDGPQHF. CDR3 coding DNA: TGTGCCAGTAATATCGGGGAAGATGGGCCCCAGCATTTT. The whole variable domain, remainder taken from reference TRBV5-5 and TRBJ1-5, is DAGVTQSPTHLIKTRGQQVTLRCSPISGHKSVSWYQQVLGQGPQFIFQYYEKEERGRGNFPDRFSARQFPNYSSELNVNALLLGDSALYLCASNIGEDGPQHFGDGTRLSIL.

In this sample, this clonotype turned up many times. The rearrangement links TRBV7-2 to TRBJ2-4; possibly TRBD1 for D (5 bases). In germline, CDR1 is SGHTA, CDR2 FQGNSA. CDR3 size: 13 residues. Trimming shortened V by 5 bases and J by 9 bases, and 14 bases separated the two germline ends. The CDR3 DNA reads as TGTGCCAGCAGCGCCGACAGCAAGGGCATTCAGTACTTC. Amino acid sequence: CASSADSKGIQYF. Full variable domain (missing parts from reference TRBV7-2 and TRBJ2-4): GAGVSQSPSNKVTEKGKDVELRCDPISGHTALYWYRQSLGQGLEFLIYFQGNSAPDKSGLPSDRFSAERTGGSVSTLTIQRTQQEDSAVYLCASSADSKGIQYFGAGTRLSVL.

In its sample, this clonotype was seen many times. The rearrangement links TRBV15 to TRBJ2-5, with D possibly being TRBD2 (5 bases). V was shortened by 0 bases and J by 4 bases, with 9 bases between the two germline ends. The CDR3 has 14 amino acids. Germline CDR1 reads LNHNV; CDR2 reads YYDKDF (reference sequence). The CDR3 nucleotides read TGTGCCACCAGCAGAGAGGCGGGCCTAGAGACCCAGTACTTC. Translated, it gives CATSREAGLETQYF.

This clonotype was counted ten times or more. The chain joins TRBV20-1 to TRBJ2-3; D tentatively fits TRBD1 or TRBD2 (5 bases each). The CDR3 is 15 residues long. In germline, CDR1 is DFQATT, CDR2 SNEGSKA (reference sequence). Trimming removed 1 base at V and 5 bases at J, with 16 bases between. Written as DNA, the CDR3 is TGCAGTGCTAGAGCCCGGGACGAAGGAAGAGATACGCAGTATTTT. Encoded protein: CSARARDEGRDTQYF.

This clonotype has a count of ten or more. V usage is TRBV29-1 and J usage is TRBJ2-5; the D gene is possibly TRBD1 (5 bases). Germline loops: CDR1 SQVTM, CDR2 ANQGSEA. Trimming took off 4 bases at V and 2 bases at J, with 8 bases between the two ends. This CDR3 has 12 amino acids. The CDR3 here is CSVGQIQETQYF. Here the CDR3 DNA reads TGCAGCGTTGGACAGATACAAGAGACCCAGTACTTC.